The T cell receptor beta chain described here comes from a study of OX40 agonist ivuxolimab in advanced cancers. Study-wide background: Ivuxolimab, an agonistic anti-OX40 (CD134) antibody, was given to patients.

Between the trimmed V and J ends, which lost 5 bases and 14 bases, there was a span of 22 bases. This CDR3 has 15 residues. Germline assignment: CDR1 SGHDN and CDR2 FVKESK. Study-wide results and limits: Expanded peripheral T-cell antigen specificity went undetermined.

This clone was seen only once. Its cognate antigen is unknown. The data were produced by immunoSEQ multiplex PCR, yet TCRdb's version contains in-frame clones alone and is incomplete. This table has under 95,000 clones, approximately 88% appearing once. The sequence was obtained from an adult with an advanced solid tumor such as melanoma, head and neck, liver or kidney cancer. This chain links TRBV14 with TRBJ1-6; D may be TRBD1 (6 bases). Sequencing was performed on CD4+ or CD8+ T cells sorted from blood, taken in a trial of the OX40 agonist ivuxolimab. The CDR3: CASSTRGTHNSALHF. In DNA, the CDR3 is TGTGCCAGCAGCACCAGGGGTACACATAATTCTGCCCTCCACTTT.